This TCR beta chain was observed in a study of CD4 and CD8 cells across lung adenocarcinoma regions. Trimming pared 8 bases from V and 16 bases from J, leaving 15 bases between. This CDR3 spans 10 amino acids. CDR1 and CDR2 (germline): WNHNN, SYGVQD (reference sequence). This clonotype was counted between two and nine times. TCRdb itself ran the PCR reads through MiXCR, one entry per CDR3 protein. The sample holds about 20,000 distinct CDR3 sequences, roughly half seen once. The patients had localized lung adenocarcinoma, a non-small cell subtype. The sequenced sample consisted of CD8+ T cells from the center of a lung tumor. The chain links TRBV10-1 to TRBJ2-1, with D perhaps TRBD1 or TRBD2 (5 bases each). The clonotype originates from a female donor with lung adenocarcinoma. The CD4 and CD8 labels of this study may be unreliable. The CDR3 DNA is TGCGCCAGCCCACCGGGACGGTTATTCTTC. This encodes CASPPGRLFF.